These 20 T cell receptor beta chains were all obtained from the same sample, sequenced in a study of response to subunit inactivated influenza vaccine. One entry per CDR3 protein, called by TCRdb with MiXCR from the RT-PCR reads. The table lists just under 250,000 distinct CDR3 sequences, approximately 12% of them singletons. The material sequenced was non-naive T cells sorted from PBMCs, taken about 14 days before vaccination. The receptor source for this set is a man between 50 and 59 years old who received an inactivated influenza vaccine.

The genes are TRBV28 and TRBJ1-1; tentatively, D is TRBD1 (6 bases). The germline CDR1 and CDR2 sequences are MDHEN and SYDVKM. V lost 6 bases and J 4 bases, leaving 12 bases between the germline ends. This CDR3 is 13 amino acids long. CDR3 nucleotide sequence: TGTGCCAGCAGATATGGAGGGGGCACTGAAGCTTTCTTT. Amino acids: CASRYGGGTEAFF.

This clonotype has a count of ten or more. The rearrangement links TRBV25-1 to TRBJ2-7; tentatively, D is TRBD2 (6 bases). This CDR3 has 13 amino acids. Trimming removed 8 bases from V and 3 bases from J, with 14 bases in between. Germline V gives CDR1 MGHDK, CDR2 SYGVNS. CDR3 nucleotide sequence: TGTGCCAGCCGAGGACCCGGGAGCTACGAGCAGTACTTC. Residues: CASRGPGSYEQYF.

There are a few counts of this clonotype. V gene TRBV24-1 combines with J gene TRBJ2-5; 9 bases align to TRBD1. Germline V gene data show CDR1 as KGHDR and CDR2 as SFDVKD. This CDR3 spans 17 amino acids. V trimming: 4 bases; J trimming: 1 base; junction bases outside the gene matches: 9. The CDR3 reads CATSDTAGQGGQETQYF. The CDR3 DNA sequence: TGTGCCACCAGTGACACGGCGGGACAGGGTGGCCAAGAGACCCAGTACTTC.

This clonotype was detected ten times or more. The J gene is TRBJ1-5, the V gene TRBV5-1; D is undetermined. CDR3 length: 13 amino acids. Trimming removed 4 bases at V and 7 bases at J, with 12 bases between. Looked up from germline, CDR1 is SGHRS and CDR2 is YFSETQ. CDR3 sequence: CASSPYVNQPQHF. In nucleotides, the CDR3 is TGCGCCAGCAGCCCCTACGTTAACCAGCCCCAGCATTTT.

This clonotype was counted a few times. The chain couples TRBV12-3 or TRBV12-4 to TRBJ2-7; 8 bases fit TRBD1. CDR3 length equals 14 residues. With 4 bases clipped from V and 8 bases from J, the junction kept 10 bases outside the gene matches. The CDR3 DNA sequence: TGTGCCAGCAGTTCGGACAGGGAGTTACGAAAGCAGTACTTC. Residues: CASSSDRELRKQYF.

This clonotype was seen more than once but under ten times. The chain couples TRBV7-2 to TRBJ2-5; D gene uncertain. Germline V gene sequence: CDR1 SGHTA, CDR2 FQGNSA. The CDR3 loop spans 16 amino acids. V was cut by 4 bases and J by 4 bases, with 19 bases left in between. The CDR3 is CASSSPAPSDTETQYF. The CDR3, as DNA: TGTGCCAGCAGCTCCCCGGCCCCATCGGATACAGAGACCCAGTACTTC.

This clonotype was recorded a few times. The rearrangement links TRBV6-2 or TRBV6-3 to TRBJ2-7, with 8 bases identical to TRBD1. The CDR3 loop spans 15 amino acids. V lost 6 bases, J lost 1 base, and 8 bases stayed unmatched. In germline, CDR1 is MNHEY, CDR2 SVGEGT. CDR3 loop: CASRTGTGLSYEQYF. CDR3 in DNA: TGTGCCAGCAGGACCGGGACAGGACTTTCCTACGAGCAGTACTTC.

The chain combines TRBV15 with TRBJ2-5; no definite D call. The CDR3 contains 13 residues. The ends were cut back, 0 bases at V and 4 bases at J, with 6 bases in the middle. Looked up from germline, CDR1 is LNHNV and CDR2 is YYDKDF (reference sequence). The CDR3 region has the DNA TGTGCCACCAGCAGAGATTACCGAGAGACCCAGTACTTC. As protein: CATSRDYRETQYF.

This clonotype was counted between two and nine times. The chain employs TRBV2 and TRBJ2-5; a possible D gene is TRBD2 (6 bases). The V end was cut by 3 bases, the J end by 6 bases, with 11 bases between. CDR1 is SNHLY and CDR2 is FYNNEI in the germline V gene. This CDR3 is 13 amino acids long. The CDR3 DNA is TGTGCCAGCAGTGACTTGGGACTCAAGACCCAGTACTTC. It is translated as CASSDLGLKTQYF.

V usage is TRBV3-1 and J usage is TRBJ2-1; weak D call: TRBD2 (6 bases). The CDR3 loop spans 17 amino acids. Germline V gene sequence: CDR1 LGHDT, CDR2 YNNKEL (reference sequence). The V end was cut by 0 bases, the J end by 7 bases, with 19 bases between. Written as DNA, the CDR3 is TGTGCCAGCAGCCAAGATCCGGCGGGAACCGGACGGAATGAGCAGTTCTTC. Amino acid sequence: CASSQDPAGTGRNEQFF.

This clonotype was detected a few times. This chain uses TRBV20-1 with TRBJ2-7; D may be TRBD2 (6 bases). This CDR3 spans 14 amino acids. CDR1 is DFQATT, CDR2 SNEGSKA, per germline (reference sequence). V gave up 3 bases and J gave up 2 bases, with 14 bases separating them. The CDR3, as DNA: TGCAGTGCTAGGACGGGACTGTCGACCTACGAGCAGTACTTC. Its translation: CSARTGLSTYEQYF.

This clonotype was seen at least ten times. This chain connects TRBV6-6 to TRBJ2-4, with D perhaps matching TRBD2 (5 bases). V was trimmed by 8 bases and J by 5 bases, leaving 13 bases between them. This CDR3 comprises 13 residues. Germline V CDR1 and CDR2: MNHNY, SVGAGI (reference sequence). The CDR3 DNA sequence: TGTGCCAGCTGTAAAGGGCGGGAAAACATTCAGTACTTC. The encoded protein is CASCKGRENIQYF.

This clonotype was counted a few times. This rearrangement joins TRBV6-6 to TRBJ2-5, with 8 bases that match TRBD1. The CDR3 is 13 residues long. J lost 2 bases, V lost 8 bases, and 4 bases had no gene match. CDR1 is MNHNY, CDR2 SVGAGI, per germline (reference sequence). This CDR3 reads CASFRGPQETQYF. In DNA, the CDR3 is TGTGCCAGCTTCAGGGGGCCTCAAGAGACCCAGTACTTC.

This clonotype was recorded many times. The chain is built from TRBV28 and TRBJ2-1; 13 bases line up with TRBD2. This CDR3 is 17 amino acids long. Germline values: CDR1 MDHEN, CDR2 SYDVKM. V was pared by 5 bases and J by 7 bases, with 11 bases of the junction left unmatched. The CDR3 here is CASSIGLAGDWGNEQFF. CDR3 in DNA: TGTGCCAGCAGTATAGGACTAGCGGGAGACTGGGGTAATGAGCAGTTCTTC.

This clonotype was recorded a few times. V is TRBV12-3 or TRBV12-4 and J is TRBJ2-2; the D is unclear. The CDR3 totals 13 residues. V dropped 5 bases and J dropped 3 bases, with 7 bases sitting between them. The CDR3 protein is CASSQRYTGELFF. As DNA, the CDR3 is TGTGCCAGCAGTCAAAGATACACCGGGGAGCTGTTTTTT.

The chain carries TRBV20-1 and TRBJ2-7; 9 positions match TRBD1. The germline CDR1 and CDR2 sequences are DFQATT and SNEGSKA (reference sequence). The CDR3 loop spans 13 amino acids. The V gene end was trimmed by 2 bases and the J gene end by 3 bases; junction bases not matched to a gene: 2. Here the CDR3 DNA reads TGCAGTGCTAGACCGGACAGGGGCTACGAGCAGTACTTC. Residues: CSARPDRGYEQYF.

This clonotype was seen repeatedly, ten times or more. The gene calls are TRBV19 and TRBJ1-4, with D unresolved. The CDR3 has 13 residues. In germline, CDR1 is LNHDA, CDR2 SQIVND (reference sequence). Deletions cut 8 bases from V and 8 bases from J, with 15 bases between. The CDR3 loop is CASDDGRREKLFF. The CDR3 DNA is TGTGCCAGTGACGACGGCCGACGGGAAAAACTGTTTTTT.

This chain uses TRBV11-2 with TRBJ2-1, with TRBD2 identical over 11 bases. J gave up 0 bases and V 0 bases, and 1 base lay outside the gene matches. This CDR3 is built from 17 residues. Germline V gene data show CDR1 as SGHAT and CDR2 as FQNNGV. CDR3 residues: CASSLELAGVSYNEQFF. The CDR3, as DNA: TGTGCCAGCAGCTTAGAACTAGCGGGGGTCTCCTACAATGAGCAGTTCTTC.

This clonotype has just a few counts. The chain recombines TRBV5-1 with TRBJ2-1; D gene unclear. Germline V lookup: CDR1 SGHRS, CDR2 YFSETQ. V gave up 0 bases and J gave up 6 bases, with 7 bases separating them. CDR3 length equals 13 residues. CDR3 sequence: CASSLAFPNEQFF. CDR3 DNA: TGCGCCAGCAGCTTGGCCTTCCCCAATGAGCAGTTCTTC.

The V and J genes are TRBV27 and TRBJ1-6; D not resolved. This CDR3 has 17 residues. V was trimmed by 5 bases and J by 6 bases, leaving 20 bases between them. Germline CDR1 and CDR2: MNHEY and SMNVEV (reference sequence). The CDR3 DNA reads TGTGCCAGCAGTCCCCTTGCCTATCGAGGACTTAATTCACCCCTCCACTTT. Its protein product is CASSPLAYRGLNSPLHF.